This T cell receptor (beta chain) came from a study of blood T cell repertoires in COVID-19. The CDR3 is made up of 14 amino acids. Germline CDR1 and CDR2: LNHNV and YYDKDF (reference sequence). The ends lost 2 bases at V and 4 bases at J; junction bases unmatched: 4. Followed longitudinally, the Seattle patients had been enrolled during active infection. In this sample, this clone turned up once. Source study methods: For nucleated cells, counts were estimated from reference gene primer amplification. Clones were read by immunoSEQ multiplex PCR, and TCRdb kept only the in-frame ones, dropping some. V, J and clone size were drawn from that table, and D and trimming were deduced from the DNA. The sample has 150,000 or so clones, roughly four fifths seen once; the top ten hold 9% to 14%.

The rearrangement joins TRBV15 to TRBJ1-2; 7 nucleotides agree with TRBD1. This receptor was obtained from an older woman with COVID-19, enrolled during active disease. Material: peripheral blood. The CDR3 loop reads CATSRKTGSYGYTF. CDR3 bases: TGTGCCACCAGCAGAAAGACAGGGAGCTATGGCTACACCTTC. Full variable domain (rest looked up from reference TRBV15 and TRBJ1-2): DAMVIQNPRYQVTQFGKPVTLSCSQTLNHNVMYWYQQKSSQAPKLLFHYYDKDFNNEADTPDNFQSRRPNTSFCFLDIRSPGLGDTAMYLCATSRKTGSYGYTFGSGTRLTVV.